The source of this T cell receptor beta chain is a study of shared clonotypes between healthy human individuals. CDR3 length: 15 amino acids. Between the trimmed V and J ends, which lost 2 bases and 1 base, there was a span of 11 bases. The germline gives CDR1 SGDLS, CDR2 YYNGEE. Profiled with immunoSEQ multiplex PCR; TCRdb holds only in-frame clones, not every one. The profile covers some 1.4 million clones, with around 97% appearing a single time and about 1% taken by the ten largest. A single count supports this clone. The material sequenced was naive CD4+ T cells sorted from blood. Subset specified: CD45RA+ positively selected. The genes are TRBV9 and TRBJ2-3, with unresolved D. The TCR comes from a man aged 25-40 years in good health. DNA for the CDR3: TGTGCCAGCAGCGTTATACCTACCGGCACAGATACGCAGTATTTT. This gives the protein CASSVIPTGTDTQYF.